A single sample is the source of the 8 T cell receptor beta chains below, sequenced in a study of shared clonotypes between healthy human individuals. The assay was immunoSEQ multiplex PCR, and TCRdb's table has in-frame clones only and misses some. The data contain about 2.4 million clones, 85% to 95% of them seen just once; the ten biggest clones take up 0.13% to 0.15%. Sequencing was done on a sample of naive CD4+ T cells sorted from blood. As for subset: CD45RA+ positively selected. Receptors were obtained from a man aged 18 to 29 in good health.

The chain employs TRBV9 and TRBJ2-7; D remains unclear. The CDR3 length is 13 residues. The V gene's germline CDR1 is SGDLS and CDR2 YYNGEE. Deletions cut 5 bases from V and 7 bases from J, with 16 bases between. CDR3 region: CASSFMTAGEQYF. Written as DNA, the CDR3 is TGTGCCAGCAGTTTTATGACCGCCGGGGAGCAGTACTTC.

Comments on this clone: Other DNA sequences in this specimen translate into the identical CDR3. This chain links TRBV29-1 with TRBJ2-3; 7 bases are a match to TRBD2. The V gene's germline CDR1 is SQVTM and CDR2 ANQGSEA. V was pared by 6 bases and J by 4 bases, with 4 bases of the junction left unmatched. The CDR3 runs 12 residues. The CDR3 is CSVARGSDTQYF. In DNA, the CDR3 is TGCAGCGTCGCGCGGGGGTCAGATACGCAGTATTTT.

The chain is built from TRBV7-2 and TRBJ2-6; the D gene is possibly TRBD1 (6 bases). The CDR3 totals 19 residues. The V end was cut by 2 bases, the J end by 0 bases, with 17 bases between. Per the germline V gene, CDR1 is SGHTA and CDR2 is FQGNSA. The CDR3 nucleotides are TGTGCCAGCAGCTTATTCGGACAGAACCCAAACTCTGGGGCCAACGTCCTGACTTTC. It is translated as CASSLFGQNPNSGANVLTF.

The V call is TRBV19, the J call TRBJ2-2; tentatively, D is TRBD1 (6 bases). CDR1 and CDR2 from the germline V gene are LNHDA and SQIVND (reference sequence). The CDR3 contains 15 residues. Deletions cut 4 bases from V and 7 bases from J, with 16 bases between. The CDR3 reads CASSTPGHKIGELFF. As DNA, the CDR3 is TGTGCCAGTAGTACGCCGGGACACAAGATCGGGGAGCTGTTTTTT.

The rearrangement joins TRBV6-5 to TRBJ2-5; 8 positions match TRBD1. Trimming took 0 bases from V and 6 from J; bases not matched to a gene: 6. Germline V gives CDR1 MNHEY, CDR2 SVGAGI. This CDR3 is built from 15 residues. The CDR3, as DNA: TGTGCCAGCAGTTACTCGGGACAGGTGGGGCAGACCCAGTACTTC. It specifies CASSYSGQVGQTQYF.

This clone was picked up a small number of times. The chain recombines TRBV18 with TRBJ2-5; TRBD2 might be the D (5 bases). This CDR3 is 17 amino acids long. The V end was cut by 3 bases, the J end by 0 bases, with 17 bases between. Per the germline V gene, CDR1 is KGHSH and CDR2 is LQKENI. The CDR3 sequence is CASSPQKASWHQETQYF. The CDR3 bases are TGTGCCAGCTCACCCCAGAAGGCTAGCTGGCACCAAGAGACCCAGTACTTC. Full variable domain (rest looked up from reference TRBV18 and TRBJ2-5): NAGVMQNPRHLVRRRGQEARLRCSPMKGHSHVYWYRQLPEEGLKFMVYLQKENIIDESGMPKERFSAEFPKEGPSILRIQQVVRGDSAAYFCASSPQKASWHQETQYFGPGTRLLVL.

This chain uses TRBV7-9 with TRBJ2-7; D possibly uses TRBD1 or TRBD2 (5 bases each). The CDR3 is made up of 15 amino acids. CDR1 and CDR2 from the germline V gene are SEHNR and FQNEAQ (reference sequence). The ends were cut back, 5 bases at V and 0 bases at J, with 14 bases in the middle. The CDR3 region has the DNA TGTGCCAGCAGCCTGACTGGGGGATCCTCCTACGAGCAGTACTTC. This codes for CASSLTGGSSYEQYF.

This clone was counted a single time. This chain uses TRBV4-1 with TRBJ1-5, with D perhaps TRBD1 (5 bases). This CDR3 has 16 amino acids. Germline V gene lookup returns CDR1 MGHRA and CDR2 YSYEKL. V was pared by 0 bases and J by 6 bases, with 15 bases between. The CDR3 coding sequence is TGCGCCAGCAGCCAAGATCCTCCAGGGAAGGGTCAGCCCCAGCATTTT. This translates into CASSQDPPGKGQPQHF.